Each of the 31 T cell receptor beta chains below was sequenced from the same sample in a study of CD8 T cells in ankylosing spondylitis (dated by TCRdb to the late 2010s). Library preparation used 5' RACE. TCRdb lists the instrument as Illumina HiSeq 2500. TCRdb cleaned the public reads at Q25 with fastp, built clones with MiXCR and kept in-frame beta chains. Every distinct CDR3 protein forms one entry, paired with its most common genes and DNA. The sample profile shows about 200,000 distinct CDR3 sequences; more than 10% of them were found once. The ten largest account for 15% to 20% of the sample. Sequencing was carried out using blood, either unsorted or a sorted T cell fraction (not recorded which). The receptor set was obtained from a male donor with ankylosing spondylitis or in good health (not recorded which).

This clonotype showed up just a few times. The rearrangement links TRBV30 to TRBJ2-3; no definite D call. CDR1 GTSNPN and CDR2 SVGIG come from the germline V gene (reference sequence). Deletions cut 0 bases from V and 2 bases from J, with 12 bases between. CDR3 size: 15 residues. The CDR3 DNA is TGTGCCTGGAGTGTACGGTGGGCTAACACAGATACGCAGTATTTT. Protein product: CAWSVRWANTDTQYF.

The rearrangement links TRBV3-1 to TRBJ2-1; no definite D call. Trimming took 6 bases from V and 4 from J, leaving 22 bases between them. Germline V gene lookup returns CDR1 LGHDT and CDR2 YNNKEL (reference sequence). The CDR3 is 17 residues long. The CDR3 bases are TGTGCCAGCAGTCCAAACCTGGTAAAAAGGCCGTACAATGAGCAGTTCTTC. Its translation is CASSPNLVKRPYNEQFF.

This rearrangement joins TRBV7-6 to TRBJ2-1, with 8 positions matching TRBD2. With 2 bases clipped from V and 0 bases from J, the junction kept 12 bases outside the gene matches. Per the germline V gene, CDR1 is SGHVS and CDR2 is FNYEAQ. The CDR3 contains 19 residues. CDR3 in DNA: TGTGCCAGCAGCTTACCACTAGCGGAACCCTCCTCCTCCTACAATGAGCAGTTCTTC. Protein: CASSLPLAEPSSSYNEQFF. The full variable domain, completed using reference TRBV7-6 and TRBJ2-1, is GAGVSQSPRYKVTKRGQDVALRCDPISGHVSLYWYRQALGQGPEFLTYFNYEAQQDKSGLPNDRFSAERPEGSISTLTIQRTEQRDSAMYRCASSLPLAEPSSSYNEQFFGPGTRLTVL.

V is TRBV12-3 or TRBV12-4 and J is TRBJ2-7, with 9 bases lining up with TRBD1. This CDR3 comprises 14 residues. With V trimmed by 4 bases and J by 5 bases, 6 bases remained unmatched. CDR3 in DNA: TGTGCCAGCAGTTCGGGACAGGGCGGGAACGAGCAGTACTTC. It encodes CASSSGQGGNEQYF.

This clonotype appeared a few times. This chain uses TRBV18 with TRBJ2-7; no clear D gene. The V gene's germline CDR1 is KGHSH and CDR2 LQKENI. Trimming took off 3 bases at V and 3 bases at J, with 21 bases between the two ends. The CDR3 is made up of 17 amino acids. The CDR3 nucleotides read TGTGCCAGCTCACCTGTCGCGTGGGCAGTAACTGGCTACGAGCAGTACTTC. Encoded protein: CASSPVAWAVTGYEQYF.

This clonotype was seen more than once but under ten times. The J gene is TRBJ2-2, the V gene TRBV20-1; possibly TRBD2 for D (5 bases). The V gene lost 5 bases and the J gene lost 4 bases, with 8 bases spanning the gap. Germline V lookup: CDR1 DFQATT, CDR2 SNEGSKA (reference sequence). There are 12 residues in the CDR3. CDR3 bases: TGCAGTGCTCGAACTAGCACCGGGGAGCTGTTTTTT. Translated: CSARTSTGELFF.

The chain links TRBV3-1 to TRBJ2-1; D may correspond to TRBD1 or TRBD2 (7 bases each). Trimming took 3 bases from V and 8 from J, leaving 26 bases between them. The CDR3 covers 18 residues. Germline V gene sequence: CDR1 LGHDT, CDR2 YNNKEL (reference sequence). As DNA, the CDR3 is TGTGCCAGCAGCCAGCCAGGGGGAGGGCCCATTCAGTGGGATGAGCAGTTCTTC. Protein sequence: CASSQPGGGPIQWDEQFF.

This chain joins TRBV10-2 and TRBJ2-1; D gene ambiguous. Trimming pared 2 bases from V and 9 bases from J, leaving 5 bases between. The V gene's germline CDR1 is WSHSY and CDR2 SAAADI. CDR3 length: 11 amino acids. In nucleotides, the CDR3 is TGCGCCAGCAGTGAGGGGGTTGAGCAGTTCTTC. Protein product: CASSEGVEQFF.

This clonotype was observed a few times. The chain joins TRBV6-1 to TRBJ2-7; 12 bases are a match to TRBD2. Germline trimming cut 6 bases from V and 3 bases from J; bases unmatched to any gene: 6. The CDR3 is made up of 15 amino acids. The V gene's germline CDR1 is MNHNS and CDR2 SASEGT. In DNA form, the CDR3 reads TGTGCCAGCAGCCTACGACTAGCGGGAGACTACGAGCAGTACTTC. It specifies CASSLRLAGDYEQYF.

This chain joins TRBV6-5 and TRBJ2-1; possibly TRBD2 for D (6 bases). Germline CDR1 and CDR2: MNHEY and SVGAGI. The CDR3 sequence is 16 residues long. V gave up 0 bases and J gave up 4 bases, with 13 bases separating them. In nucleotides, the CDR3 is TGTGCCAGCAGTTACTCTCTACTAGCCGGTTACAATGAGCAGTTCTTC. Protein product: CASSYSLLAGYNEQFF.

In this sample, this clonotype turned up many times. J is TRBJ2-4 and V is TRBV12-3 or TRBV12-4; 8 bases map to TRBD1. Germline trimming cut 8 bases from V and 7 bases from J; bases unmatched to any gene: 4. This CDR3 contains 12 residues. CDR3 sequence (DNA): TGTGCCAGCGGTCGGACAGGGAACATTCAGTACTTC. Translating it yields CASGRTGNIQYF.

This clonotype was counted ten times or more. The V and J genes are TRBV7-9 and TRBJ2-1; tentatively, D is TRBD2 (5 bases). Germline CDR1 and CDR2: SEHNR and FQNEAQ (reference sequence). The CDR3 extends over 12 amino acids. CDR3 sequence reads: CALSVSYNEQFF. As DNA, the CDR3 is TGTGCTCTTAGCGTCTCCTACAATGAGCAGTTCTTC.

J is TRBJ1-2 and V is TRBV6-1; TRBD1 aligns across 7 bases. CDR3 length: 15 amino acids. Germline V gives CDR1 MNHNS, CDR2 SASEGT. With V trimmed by 2 bases and J by 6 bases, 9 bases remained unmatched. CDR3 in DNA: TGTGCCAGCAGTGAAACCTTAGGGGGCGGAGATGGCTACACCTTC. Protein sequence: CASSETLGGGDGYTF.

The sample holds many counts of this clonotype. The rearrangement links TRBV4-2 to TRBJ2-7; the D is unclear. The CDR3 spans 13 residues. Trimming pared 4 bases from V and 1 base from J, leaving 8 bases between. The V gene's germline CDR1 is LGHNA and CDR2 YNFKEQ. CDR3 nucleotides: TGTGCCAGCAGCCTCCTTGATTCCTACGAGCAGTACTTC. Encoded protein: CASSLLDSYEQYF.

In this sample, this clonotype turned up a few times. The chain carries TRBV6-1 and TRBJ1-5, with D uncertain. The CDR3 runs to 10 residues. Germline CDR1 MNHNS, CDR2 SASEGT. Deletions cut 8 bases from V and 9 bases from J, with 8 bases between. The CDR3 DNA reads TGTGCCAGCGACGTGGGGCCCCAGCATTTT. Its protein is CASDVGPQHF.

J is TRBJ2-7 and V is TRBV12-3 or TRBV12-4; unclear D gene. The CDR3 is 14 residues long. The V end was cut by 2 bases, the J end by 4 bases, with 12 bases between. CDR3 DNA: TGTGCCAGCAGTTTAAACTATCCCTTATACGAGCAGTACTTC. Its protein product is CASSLNYPLYEQYF.

This clonotype was counted between two and nine times. The chain employs TRBV7-9 and TRBJ2-7, with 11 bases identical to TRBD1. The CDR3 loop spans 17 amino acids. The V gene end was trimmed by 5 bases and the J gene end by 3 bases; junction bases not matched to a gene: 12. Germline CDR1 and CDR2: SEHNR and FQNEAQ (reference sequence). CDR3 loop: CASSARAGQGAVYEQYF. The DNA of the CDR3 is TGTGCCAGCAGCGCTCGCGCAGGACAGGGGGCAGTCTACGAGCAGTACTTC.

This clonotype was observed many times. V usage is TRBV29-1 and J usage is TRBJ1-1; D is possibly TRBD1 (5 bases). The CDR3 spans 15 residues. From germline, CDR1 is SQVTM and CDR2 ANQGSEA. V lost 0 bases and J lost 0, with 11 bases in between. Here the CDR3 DNA reads TGCAGCGTTGAAGATCCGGGGCAGATGAACACTGAAGCTTTCTTT. Encoded protein: CSVEDPGQMNTEAFF. The entire variable domain, with the rest obtained from reference TRBV29-1 and TRBJ1-1, is as follows: SAVISQKPSRDICQRGTSLTIQCQVDSQVTMMFWYRQQPGQSLTLIATANQGSEATYESGFVIDKFPISRPNLTFSTLTVSNMSPEDSSIYLCSVEDPGQMNTEAFFGQGTRLTVV.

This clonotype was counted a few times. The gene calls are TRBV14 and TRBJ1-1; D might be TRBD1 (5 bases). V was trimmed by 4 bases and J by 5 bases, leaving 11 bases between them. Germline loops: CDR1 SGHDN, CDR2 FVKESK. The CDR3 is 13 amino acids. CDR3 coding DNA: TGTGCCAGCAGCCGCTGGGGGGGAACTGAAGCTTTCTTT. This translates into CASSRWGGTEAFF.

The V gene is TRBV29-1, the J gene TRBJ2-5; 11 bases fit TRBD2. Unmatched junction bases numbered 18, after V lost 1 base and J lost 5 bases. Germline CDR1 reads SQVTM; CDR2 reads ANQGSEA. The CDR3 runs to 19 residues. Here the CDR3 DNA reads TGCAGCGTTGAAGTAACACAGGGTGGTAGCGGGGGGGCGTGGGAGACCCAGTACTTC. As protein: CSVEVTQGGSGGAWETQYF.

In its sample, this clonotype was seen a few times. This chain uses TRBV20-1 with TRBJ2-1; D might be TRBD2 (5 bases). V lost 1 base and J lost 8, with 12 bases in between. Germline V gives CDR1 DFQATT, CDR2 SNEGSKA (reference sequence). CDR3 size: 13 residues. The CDR3 nucleotides are TGCAGTGCTAGAGCGGGATCGGGGTATGAGCAGTTCTTC. Its translation is CSARAGSGYEQFF.

The sample holds a few counts of this clonotype. The chain uses TRBV7-8 and TRBJ2-1; unclear D gene. The germline V gene encodes CDR1 SGHVS and CDR2 FQNEAQ. This CDR3 comprises 15 residues. The V end was cut by 5 bases, the J end by 0 bases, with 11 bases between. In DNA, the CDR3 is TGTGCCAGCAGCCAAGGATTGAGCTCCTACAATGAGCAGTTCTTC. Its protein is CASSQGLSSYNEQFF.

This clonotype was seen repeatedly, ten times or more. The CDR3: CASHARDRGPEAFF. The CDR3 nucleotides are TGTGCCAGTCACGCTCGGGACAGGGGTCCCGAAGCTTTCTTT. V usage is TRBV7-9 and J usage is TRBJ1-1, with TRBD1 matching over 10 bases. V was pared by 9 bases and J by 8 bases, with 12 bases of the junction left unmatched. Per the germline V gene, CDR1 is SEHNR and CDR2 is FQNEAQ (reference sequence). CDR3 length: 14 amino acids.

The gene calls are TRBV2 and TRBJ1-5; D uncertain. The V and J ends lost 6 bases and 2 bases respectively, with 11 bases between them. The V gene's germline CDR1 is SNHLY and CDR2 FYNNEI. The CDR3 is 14 amino acids. In DNA form, the CDR3 reads TGTGCCAGCAGGGCACCCCGGGGCAATCAGCCCCAGCATTTT. Encoded protein: CASRAPRGNQPQHF.

The sample holds many counts of this clonotype. CDR3: CASSPRALDTGELFF. The CDR3 DNA follows: TGTGCCAGCAGCCCAAGAGCCCTGGACACCGGGGAGCTGTTTTTT. The J gene is TRBJ2-2, the V gene TRBV12-3 or TRBV12-4; unclear D gene. Trimming took off 6 bases at V and 3 bases at J, with 14 bases between the two ends. The CDR3 has 15 residues.

The V and J genes are TRBV12-3 or TRBV12-4 and TRBJ1-1; TRBD1 is a possible D gene (5 bases). The V and J ends lost 6 bases and 6 bases respectively, with 5 bases between them. The CDR3 runs to 10 residues. The CDR3 loop is CASRGAEAFF. For the CDR3, the DNA is TGTGCCAGCAGGGGGGCTGAAGCTTTCTTT.

This clonotype turned up a few times. The genes are TRBV20-1 and TRBJ2-3; 7 nucleotides match TRBD2. Germline-derived CDR1 and CDR2 are DFQATT and SNEGSKA (reference sequence). After removal of 0 bases from V and 2 bases from J, the junction contained 8 bases not matched to a gene. This CDR3 has 16 amino acids. The CDR3: CSARDGPSGYTDTQYF. CDR3 in DNA: TGCAGTGCTAGAGATGGCCCTAGCGGATACACAGATACGCAGTATTTT.

This clonotype was seen repeatedly, ten times or more. V is TRBV29-1 and J is TRBJ1-2; D gene uncertain. V shed 3 bases and J shed 5 bases, with 10 bases lying between them. Germline V gives CDR1 SQVTM, CDR2 ANQGSEA. CDR3 size: 12 residues. CDR3 residues: CSVEDGLYGYTF. For the CDR3, the DNA is TGCAGCGTTGAGGACGGACTGTATGGCTACACCTTC.

This clonotype was picked up a small number of times. The CDR3 region is CASSWGFGPKETQYF. CDR3 nucleotide sequence: TGTGCCAGCAGCTGGGGTTTCGGGCCTAAAGAGACCCAGTACTTC. The chain has TRBV7-6 and TRBJ2-5; no clear D gene. Germline CDR1 and CDR2: SGHVS and FNYEAQ. CDR3 length equals 15 residues. V was pared by 4 bases and J by 3 bases, with 15 bases between.

V and J are TRBV14 and TRBJ2-1, with D possibly being TRBD2 (6 bases). V was clipped by 0 bases and J by 4 bases, with 16 bases between them. The CDR3 is 17 residues long. The germline V gene encodes CDR1 SGHDN and CDR2 FVKESK. The CDR3 loop is CASSQDKGQRVYNEQFF. The CDR3 DNA reads as TGTGCCAGCAGCCAAGATAAAGGCCAGCGGGTTTACAATGAGCAGTTCTTC.

The chain uses TRBV4-1 and TRBJ1-5; no firm D call. Germline CDR1 is MGHRA and CDR2 is YSYEKL. The CDR3 is 16 amino acids. Trimming took off 1 base at V and 4 bases at J, with 14 bases between the two ends. The CDR3 DNA reads TGCGCCAGCAGCCAAGCCTCCGGGCGGGTTAATCAGCCCCAGCATTTT. As protein: CASSQASGRVNQPQHF.